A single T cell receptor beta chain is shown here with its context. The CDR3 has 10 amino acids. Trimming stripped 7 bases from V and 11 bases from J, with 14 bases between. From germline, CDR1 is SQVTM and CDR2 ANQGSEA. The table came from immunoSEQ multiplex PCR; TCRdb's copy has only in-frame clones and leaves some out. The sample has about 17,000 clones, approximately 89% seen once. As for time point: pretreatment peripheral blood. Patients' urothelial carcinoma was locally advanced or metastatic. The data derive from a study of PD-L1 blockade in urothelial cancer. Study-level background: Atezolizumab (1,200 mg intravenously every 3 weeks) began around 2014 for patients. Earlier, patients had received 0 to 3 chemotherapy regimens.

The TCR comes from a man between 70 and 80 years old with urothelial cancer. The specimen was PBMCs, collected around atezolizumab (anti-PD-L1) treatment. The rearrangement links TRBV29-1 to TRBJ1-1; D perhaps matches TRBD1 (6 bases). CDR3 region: CSGRGAGAFF. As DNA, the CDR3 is TGCAGCGGCCGGGGGGCAGGGGCTTTCTTT.